Shown below are 24 T cell receptor beta chains from a single sample sequenced in a study of Ad26.COV2.S vaccination and SARS-CoV-2 variants. Produced via immunoSEQ multiplex PCR; TCRdb's table is partial and in-frame only. The table records around 320,000 clones, approximately 80% of them present only once. As for treatment: some 20 received Ad26.COV2.S at low or high dose, single or two shots; 5 received placebo; per-sample allocation not given. Sampling took place 63 days after the first vaccine or placebo injection. The input for sequencing was peripheral blood, taken in a trial of Ad26.COV2.S vaccine versus placebo. These receptors were obtained from a person between 18 and 59 years old who received the Ad26.COV2.S COVID-19 vaccine or a placebo.

The chain links TRBV6-6 to TRBJ2-1; 7 bases map to TRBD1. Germline V gene data show CDR1 as MNHNY and CDR2 as SVGAGI (reference sequence). The CDR3 consists of 15 residues. V dropped 6 bases and J dropped 4; count of bases not matched to a gene: 9. In DNA form, the CDR3 reads TGTGCCAGCAGGATGACAGGGATGGGATACAATGAGCAGTTCTTC. Its protein product is CASRMTGMGYNEQFF.

The chain carries TRBV7-9 and TRBJ1-4; D ambiguous. The CDR3 contains 14 residues. From germline, CDR1 is SEHNR and CDR2 FQNEAQ (reference sequence). V dropped 7 bases and J dropped 3 bases, with 12 bases sitting between them. CDR3 in amino acids: CASTPADPNEKLFF. The CDR3 DNA follows: TGTGCCAGCACTCCGGCAGACCCTAATGAAAAACTGTTTTTT.

The J gene is TRBJ1-1, the V gene TRBV21-1. TRBV21-1 is annotated as a pseudogene. The CDR3 extends over 15 amino acids. CDR3 DNA sequence: TGTGCCAGCAGCAAAGGAAAGGCGCGGGACACTGAAGCTTTCTTT. Amino acid sequence: CASSKGKARDTEAFF.

The chain joins TRBV11-3 to TRBJ2-1; 7 bases fit TRBD1. The CDR3 has 16 amino acids. Germline CDR1 reads SGHNT; CDR2 reads YENEEA. V lost 0 bases to trimming and J lost 7 bases; unmatched junction nucleotides: 9. CDR3 protein: CASSLEGQNIFNEQFF. In DNA, the CDR3 is TGTGCCAGCAGCTTAGAGGGACAGAACATATTTAATGAGCAGTTCTTC.

The V gene is TRBV6-2 or TRBV6-3, the J gene TRBJ1-3; D not resolved. Trimming left V 2 bases short and J 2 bases short, with 1 base between. The germline CDR1 and CDR2 sequences are MNHEY and SVGEGT. The CDR3 is made up of 12 amino acids. CDR3 protein: CASSYTGNTIYF. In DNA, the CDR3 is TGTGCCAGCAGTTACACTGGAAACACCATATATTTT.

In DNA, the CDR3 is TGTGCCAGCGGGGCAGATCAAGAGACCCAGTACTTC. Its protein product is CASGADQETQYF. The rearrangement joins TRBV2 to TRBJ2-5, with a weak D call TRBD1 (5 bases). CDR1 SNHLY and CDR2 FYNNEI come from the germline V gene. V lost 8 bases, J lost 2 bases, and 9 bases lay in between. CDR3 length equals 12 residues.

This clone was seen a few times. The chain is built from TRBV14 and TRBJ2-3, with 7 positions matching TRBD1. This CDR3 comprises 14 residues. V shed 2 bases and J 4 bases; nucleotides not matched to a gene: 3. Germline CDR1 and CDR2: SGHDN and FVKESK. The CDR3 DNA sequence: TGTGCCAGCAGCCAAAGACAGGGTGCAGATACGCAGTATTTT. Translated, it gives CASSQRQGADTQYF.

The chain carries TRBV12-3 or TRBV12-4 and TRBJ2-1; unclear D gene. The germline V and J ends were trimmed by 5 bases and 4 bases, with 9 bases remaining between them. The CDR3 is 13 residues long. CDR3 nucleotide sequence: TGTGCCAGCAGTGAATATGATTACAATGAGCAGTTCTTC. Protein product: CASSEYDYNEQFF.

The chain has TRBV6-1 and TRBJ2-7; 8 positions match TRBD1. Per germline, CDR1 MNHNS and CDR2 SASEGT. The CDR3 extends over 14 amino acids. Trimming removed 3 bases from V and 6 bases from J; junction bases left unmatched: 7. The CDR3 nucleotides are TGTGCCAGCAGTGACCTGGCAGGGGGCGCCGAGCAGTACTTC. It translates to CASSDLAGGAEQYF.

This chain links TRBV18 with TRBJ2-2; D unclear. CDR1 and CDR2 from the germline V gene are KGHSH and LQKENI. The V end was cut by 3 bases, the J end by 5 bases, with 7 bases between. This CDR3 is 13 amino acids long. The CDR3: CASSPSWTGELFF. The CDR3 bases are TGTGCCAGCTCACCGTCATGGACCGGGGAGCTGTTTTTT. The full variable domain, with the rest looked up from reference TRBV18 and TRBJ2-2, is NAGVMQNPRHLVRRRGQEARLRCSPMKGHSHVYWYRQLPEEGLKFMVYLQKENIIDESGMPKERFSAEFPKEGPSILRIQQVVRGDSAAYFCASSPSWTGELFFGEGSRLTVL.

The rearrangement links TRBV19 to TRBJ2-5; unclear D gene. From germline, CDR1 is LNHDA and CDR2 SQIVND (reference sequence). Trimming took off 5 bases at V and 0 bases at J, with 7 bases between the two ends. The CDR3 is made up of 13 amino acids. CDR3 sequence reads: CASSLGYQETQYF. The CDR3 DNA reads TGTGCCAGTAGTCTGGGGTACCAAGAGACCCAGTACTTC.

The V call is TRBV5-1, the J call TRBJ2-3; TRBD1 is a possible D gene (5 bases). CDR3 length equals 14 residues. Trimming removed 4 bases at V and 0 bases at J, with 9 bases between. Germline V gene lookup returns CDR1 SGHRS and CDR2 YFSETQ. Here the CDR3 DNA reads TGCGCCAGCAGCGATGGGGCAAGCACAGATACGCAGTATTTT. Amino acids: CASSDGASTDTQYF.

This rearrangement joins TRBV10-2 to TRBJ1-4, with TRBD1 matching 8 bases. Trimming at V came to 2 bases and at J to 2 bases, leaving 1 base not matched to a gene. Germline CDR1 is WSHSY and CDR2 is SAAADI. The CDR3 extends over 15 amino acids. Here the CDR3 DNA reads TGCGCCAGCAGTGAGCGACAGGGGACTAATGAAAAACTGTTTTTT. It encodes CASSERQGTNEKLFF.

The genes are TRBV10-3 and TRBJ2-5; 7 nucleotides align to TRBD2. The CDR3 spans 11 residues. Germline loops: CDR1 ENHRY, CDR2 SYGVKD. After removal of 6 bases from V and 5 bases from J, the junction contained 0 bases not matched to a gene. CDR3 protein: CAIRAGETQYF. CDR3 DNA: TGTGCCATCAGAGCGGGGGAGACCCAGTACTTC.

The V and J genes are TRBV24-1 and TRBJ2-1; 10 nucleotides agree with TRBD1. The CDR3 consists of 16 residues. The trim removed 4 bases at V and 8 bases at J, leaving 10 bases unmatched. Germline CDR1 is KGHDR and CDR2 is SFDVKD. The CDR3 is CATSDPGRDRGYEQFF. The CDR3 region has the DNA TGTGCCACCAGTGACCCGGGGAGGGACAGGGGTTATGAGCAGTTCTTC.

The CDR3 sequence: CASSRTGLGYGYTF. The CDR3 DNA reads as TGTGCCAGCAGCCGGACAGGGCTGGGCTATGGCTACACCTTC. J is TRBJ1-2 and V is TRBV11-2, with 8 nucleotides matching TRBD1. CDR3 length: 14 residues. Germline lookup yields CDR1 SGHAT and CDR2 FQNNGV. Trimming removed 5 bases from V and 4 bases from J; junction bases left unmatched: 6.

The V call is TRBV30, the J call TRBJ2-7; the D is unclear. V dropped 2 bases and J dropped 0 bases, with 11 bases sitting between them. The germline V gene encodes CDR1 GTSNPN and CDR2 SVGIG (reference sequence). CDR3 size: 14 residues. DNA of the CDR3: TGTGCCTGGAGTAAACGACCGATCTCCTACGAGCAGTACTTC. Translating it yields CAWSKRPISYEQYF.

This chain links TRBV19 with TRBJ1-2; D is perhaps TRBD1 (6 bases). Germline loops: CDR1 LNHDA, CDR2 SQIVND (reference sequence). The length of the CDR3 is 14 residues. V was shortened by 6 bases and J by 2 bases, with 13 bases between the two germline ends. The CDR3 protein is CASRQTGYNYGYTF. In DNA, the CDR3 is TGTGCCAGTAGGCAAACAGGGTACAACTATGGCTACACCTTC.

This chain connects TRBV3-1 (or the pseudogene TRBV3-2) to TRBJ2-3; TRBD2 agrees at 11 bases. Germline CDR1 LGHDT, CDR2 YNNKEL (reference sequence). Trimming at V came to 3 bases and at J to 4 bases, leaving 3 bases not matched to a gene. This CDR3 region has 15 residues. DNA of the CDR3: TGTGCCAGCAGCCATAGCGGGGGGGGATCAGATACGCAGTATTTT. It translates to CASSHSGGGSDTQYF.

J is TRBJ1-3 and V is TRBV28; D remains ambiguous. The CDR3 spans 15 residues. CDR1 MDHEN and CDR2 SYDVKM come from the germline V gene. V was trimmed by 2 bases and J by 4 bases, leaving 12 bases between them. The CDR3 here is CASSLDQTWGNTIYF. The DNA of the CDR3 is TGTGCCAGCAGTTTAGACCAGACCTGGGGAAACACCATATATTTT. Using reference TRBV28 and TRBJ1-3 for the parts outside the CDR3, the full variable domain is DVKVTQSSRYLVKRTGEKVFLECVQDMDHENMFWYRQDPGLGLRLIYFSYDVKMKEKGDIPEGYSVSREKKERFSLILESASTNQTSMYLCASSLDQTWGNTIYFGEGSWLTVV.

V usage is TRBV30 and J usage is TRBJ2-2; 8 nucleotides align to TRBD2. This CDR3 region has 16 residues. Trimming removed 0 bases from V and 3 bases from J; junction bases left unmatched: 6. The germline gives CDR1 GTSNPN, CDR2 SVGIG (reference sequence). The chain's CDR3 is CAWSVVTSVDTGELFF. The CDR3 DNA reads as TGTGCCTGGAGTGTAGTGACTAGCGTGGACACCGGGGAGCTGTTTTTT.

The chain couples TRBV2 to TRBJ2-1; no reliable D call. This CDR3 is 13 amino acids long. Germline CDR1 reads SNHLY; CDR2 reads FYNNEI. Trimming stripped 4 bases from V and 7 bases from J, with 11 bases between. CDR3: CASSVWEGNEQFF. The CDR3 DNA is TGTGCCAGCAGTGTTTGGGAAGGAAATGAGCAGTTCTTC.

This chain joins TRBV28 and TRBJ1-1, with TRBD1 matching over 11 bases. CDR3 size: 17 residues. V was clipped by 4 bases and J by 6 bases; unmatched bases: 13. Germline values: CDR1 MDHEN, CDR2 SYDVKM. CDR3 sequence: CASSSVRDRGRLAEAFF. The DNA for the CDR3 is TGTGCCAGCAGTTCGGTCCGGGACAGGGGGAGGTTGGCTGAAGCTTTCTTT.

V gene TRBV28 combines with J gene TRBJ1-2; D is undetermined. Trimming cost V 5 bases and J 8 bases, with 12 bases left between them. Germline-derived CDR1 and CDR2 are MDHEN and SYDVKM. The CDR3 has 12 residues. CDR3 sequence (DNA): TGTGCCAGCAGTGAAACCTTTGAAGGCTACACCTTC. Amino acid sequence: CASSETFEGYTF.